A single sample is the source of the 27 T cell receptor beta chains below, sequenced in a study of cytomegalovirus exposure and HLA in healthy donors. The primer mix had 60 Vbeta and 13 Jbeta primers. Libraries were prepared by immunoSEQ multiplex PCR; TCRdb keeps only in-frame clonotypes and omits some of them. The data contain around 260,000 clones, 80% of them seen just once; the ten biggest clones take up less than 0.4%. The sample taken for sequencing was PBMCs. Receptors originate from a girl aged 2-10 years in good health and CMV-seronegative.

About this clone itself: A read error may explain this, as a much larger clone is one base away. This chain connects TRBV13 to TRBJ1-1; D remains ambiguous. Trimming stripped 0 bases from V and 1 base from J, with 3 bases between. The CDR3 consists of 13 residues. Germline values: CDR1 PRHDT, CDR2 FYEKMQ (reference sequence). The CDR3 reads CASSLGGNTEAFF. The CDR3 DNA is TGTGCCAGCAGCTTAGGCGGGAACACTGAAGCTTTCTTT.

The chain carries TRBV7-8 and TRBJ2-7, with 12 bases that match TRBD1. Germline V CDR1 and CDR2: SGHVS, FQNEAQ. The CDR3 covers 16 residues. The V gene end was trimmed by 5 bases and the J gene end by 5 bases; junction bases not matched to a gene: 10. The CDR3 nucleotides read TGTGCCAGCAGCAACCCGTCGGGACAGGGGGCCCACGAGCAGTACTTC. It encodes CASSNPSGQGAHEQYF.

DNA for the CDR3: TGTGCCAGCAGCACGGGTCGGCAGGGGGCAGGAAAACTGTTTTTT. This encodes CASSTGRQGAGKLFF. This sequence joins TRBV13 and TRBJ1-4, with TRBD1 identical over 8 bases. The CDR3 covers 15 residues. The germline V gene encodes CDR1 PRHDT and CDR2 FYEKMQ (reference sequence). J was trimmed by 10 bases and V by 5 bases; bases with no gene match: 12.

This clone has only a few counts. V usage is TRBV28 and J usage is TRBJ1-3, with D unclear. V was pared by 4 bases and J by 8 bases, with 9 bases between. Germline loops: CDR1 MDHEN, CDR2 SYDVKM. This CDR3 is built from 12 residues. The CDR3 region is CASSSSVHTIYF. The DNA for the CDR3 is TGTGCCAGCAGTTCAAGCGTACACACCATATATTTT.

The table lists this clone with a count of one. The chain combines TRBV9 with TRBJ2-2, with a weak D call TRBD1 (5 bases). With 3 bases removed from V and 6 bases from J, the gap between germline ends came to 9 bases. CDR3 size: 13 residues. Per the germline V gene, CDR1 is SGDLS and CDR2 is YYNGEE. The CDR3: CASSAGQPGELFF. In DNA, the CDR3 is TGTGCCAGCAGCGCAGGGCAGCCCGGGGAGCTGTTTTTT.

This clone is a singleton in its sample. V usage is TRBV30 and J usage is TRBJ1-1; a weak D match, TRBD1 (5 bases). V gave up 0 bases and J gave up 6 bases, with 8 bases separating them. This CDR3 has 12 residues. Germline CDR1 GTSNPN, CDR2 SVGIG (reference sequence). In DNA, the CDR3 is TGTGCCTGGAGTGTACCGGGGGCTGAAGCTTTCTTT. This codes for CAWSVPGAEAFF.

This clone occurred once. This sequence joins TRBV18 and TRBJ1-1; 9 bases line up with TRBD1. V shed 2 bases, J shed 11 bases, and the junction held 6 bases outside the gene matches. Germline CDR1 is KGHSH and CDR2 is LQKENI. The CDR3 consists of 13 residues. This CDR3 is CASSPMDRGAAFF. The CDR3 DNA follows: TGTGCCAGCTCACCAATGGACAGGGGTGCTGCTTTCTTT.

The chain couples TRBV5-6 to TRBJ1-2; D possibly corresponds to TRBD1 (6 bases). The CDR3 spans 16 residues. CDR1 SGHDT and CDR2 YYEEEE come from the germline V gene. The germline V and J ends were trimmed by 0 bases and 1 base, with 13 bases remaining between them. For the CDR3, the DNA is TGTGCCAGCAGCTTGGCCGGGACACCTCGTAACTATGGCTACACCTTC. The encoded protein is CASSLAGTPRNYGYTF.

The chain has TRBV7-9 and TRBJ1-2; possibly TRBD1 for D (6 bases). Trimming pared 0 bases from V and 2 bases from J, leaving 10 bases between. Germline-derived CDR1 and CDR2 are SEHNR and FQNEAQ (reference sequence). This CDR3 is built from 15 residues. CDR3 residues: CASSLAGHKNYGYTF. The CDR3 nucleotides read TGTGCCAGCAGCTTAGCGGGACACAAGAACTATGGCTACACCTTC.

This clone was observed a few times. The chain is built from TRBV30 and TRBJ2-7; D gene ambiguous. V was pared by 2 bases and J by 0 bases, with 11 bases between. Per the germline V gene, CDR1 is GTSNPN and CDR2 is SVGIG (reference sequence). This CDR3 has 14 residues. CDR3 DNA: TGTGCCTGGAGTCCCACCGGTCCCTCCTACGAGCAGTACTTC. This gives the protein CAWSPTGPSYEQYF.

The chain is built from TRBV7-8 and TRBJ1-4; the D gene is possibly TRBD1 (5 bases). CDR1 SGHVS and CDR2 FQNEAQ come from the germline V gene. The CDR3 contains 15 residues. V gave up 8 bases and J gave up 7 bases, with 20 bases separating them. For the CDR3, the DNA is TGTGCCAGCCAGTCAGCAGCGCCCGGGGGTGAAAAACTGTTTTTT. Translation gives CASQSAAPGGEKLFF.

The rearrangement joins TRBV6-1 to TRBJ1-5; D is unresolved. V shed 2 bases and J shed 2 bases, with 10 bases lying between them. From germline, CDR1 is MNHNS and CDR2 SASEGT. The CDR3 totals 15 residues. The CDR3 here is CASSEMEVGNQPQHF. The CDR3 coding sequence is TGTGCCAGCAGTGAAATGGAGGTTGGCAATCAGCCCCAGCATTTT.

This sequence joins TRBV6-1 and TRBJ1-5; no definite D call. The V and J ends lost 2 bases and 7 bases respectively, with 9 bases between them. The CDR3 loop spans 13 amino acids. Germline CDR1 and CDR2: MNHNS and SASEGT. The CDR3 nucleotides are TGTGCCAGCAGTGAAACCGGGTACCAGCCCCAGCATTTT. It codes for CASSETGYQPQHF.

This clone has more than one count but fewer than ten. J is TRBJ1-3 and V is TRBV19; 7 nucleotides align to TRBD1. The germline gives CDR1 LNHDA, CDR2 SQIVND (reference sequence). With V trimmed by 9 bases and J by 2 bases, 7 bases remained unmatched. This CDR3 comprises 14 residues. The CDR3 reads CASKPGTAGNTIYF. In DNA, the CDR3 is TGTGCCAGCAAACCCGGGACAGCTGGAAACACCATATATTTT.

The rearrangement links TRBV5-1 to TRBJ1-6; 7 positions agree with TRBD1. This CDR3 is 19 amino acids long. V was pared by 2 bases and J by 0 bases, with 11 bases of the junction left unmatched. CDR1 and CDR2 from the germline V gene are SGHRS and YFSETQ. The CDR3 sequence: CASSFSRDSMFSYNSPLHF. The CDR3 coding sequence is TGCGCCAGCAGCTTCTCCCGGGACAGCATGTTCTCCTATAATTCACCCCTCCACTTT.

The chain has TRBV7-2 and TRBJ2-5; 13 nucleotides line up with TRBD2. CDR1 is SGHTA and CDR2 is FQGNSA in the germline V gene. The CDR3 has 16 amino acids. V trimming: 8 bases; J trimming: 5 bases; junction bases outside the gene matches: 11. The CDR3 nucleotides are TGTGCCAGCCTTCGGGGACTAGCGGGGAGCCCGGAGACCCAGTACTTC. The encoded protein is CASLRGLAGSPETQYF.

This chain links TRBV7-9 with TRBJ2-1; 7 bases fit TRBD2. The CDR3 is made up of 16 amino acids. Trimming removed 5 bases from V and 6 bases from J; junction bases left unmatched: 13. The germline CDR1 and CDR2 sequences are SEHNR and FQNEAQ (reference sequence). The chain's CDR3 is CASSPPGLGFANEQFF. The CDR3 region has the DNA TGTGCCAGCAGCCCGCCCGGACTAGGATTCGCCAATGAGCAGTTCTTC.

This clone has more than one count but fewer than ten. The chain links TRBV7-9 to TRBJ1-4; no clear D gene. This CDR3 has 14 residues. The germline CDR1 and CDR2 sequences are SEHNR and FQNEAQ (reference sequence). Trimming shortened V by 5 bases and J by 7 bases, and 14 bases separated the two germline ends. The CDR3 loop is CASSRMAGFEKLFF. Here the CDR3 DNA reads TGTGCCAGCAGCCGAATGGCGGGGTTTGAAAAACTGTTTTTT.

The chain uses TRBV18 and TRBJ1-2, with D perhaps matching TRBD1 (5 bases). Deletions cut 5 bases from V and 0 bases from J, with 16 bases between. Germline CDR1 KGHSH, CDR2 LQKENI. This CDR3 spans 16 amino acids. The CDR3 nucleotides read TGTGCCAGCTCAACGCCCCAAAAGACAGCTAACTATGGCTACACCTTC. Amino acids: CASSTPQKTANYGYTF.

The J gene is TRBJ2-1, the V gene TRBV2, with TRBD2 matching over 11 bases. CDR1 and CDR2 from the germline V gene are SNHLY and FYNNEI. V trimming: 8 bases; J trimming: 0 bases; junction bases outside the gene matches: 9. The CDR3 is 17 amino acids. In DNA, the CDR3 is TGTGCCAGCCCGGGACTAGCGGTCCTGACCTCCTACAATGAGCAGTTCTTC. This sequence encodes CASPGLAVLTSYNEQFF.

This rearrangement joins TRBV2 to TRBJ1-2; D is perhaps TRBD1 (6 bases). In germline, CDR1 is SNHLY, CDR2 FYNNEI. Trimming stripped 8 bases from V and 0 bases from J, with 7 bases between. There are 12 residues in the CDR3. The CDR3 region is CASGQTNYGYTF. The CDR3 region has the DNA TGTGCCAGCGGACAGACTAACTATGGCTACACCTTC.

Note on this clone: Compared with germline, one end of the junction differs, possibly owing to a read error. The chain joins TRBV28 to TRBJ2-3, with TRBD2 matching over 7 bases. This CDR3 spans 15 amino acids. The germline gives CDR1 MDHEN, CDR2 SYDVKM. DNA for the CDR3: TGTGCCAGCAATTTAAGCGGGGCCCTTCCAGATACGCAGTATTTT. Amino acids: CASNLSGALPDTQYF.

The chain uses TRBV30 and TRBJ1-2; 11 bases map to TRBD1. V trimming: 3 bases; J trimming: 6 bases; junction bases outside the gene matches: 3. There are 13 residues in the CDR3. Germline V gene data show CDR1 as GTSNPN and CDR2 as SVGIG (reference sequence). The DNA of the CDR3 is TGTGCCTGGAGCCGGGACAGGGGGAATGGCTACACCTTC. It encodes CAWSRDRGNGYTF.

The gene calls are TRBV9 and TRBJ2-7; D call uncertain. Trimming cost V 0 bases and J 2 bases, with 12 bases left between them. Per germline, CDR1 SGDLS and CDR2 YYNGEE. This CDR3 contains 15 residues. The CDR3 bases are TGTGCCAGCAGCGTAGCTCCCAGGTCTCCCTACGAGCAGTACTTC. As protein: CASSVAPRSPYEQYF.

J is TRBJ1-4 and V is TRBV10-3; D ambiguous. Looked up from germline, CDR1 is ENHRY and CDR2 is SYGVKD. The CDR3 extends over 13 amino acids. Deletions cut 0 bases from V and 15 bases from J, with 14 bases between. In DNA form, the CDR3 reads TGTGCCATCAGTGAGTCTGAGTCCGGGATAATGTTTTTT. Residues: CAISESESGIMFF.

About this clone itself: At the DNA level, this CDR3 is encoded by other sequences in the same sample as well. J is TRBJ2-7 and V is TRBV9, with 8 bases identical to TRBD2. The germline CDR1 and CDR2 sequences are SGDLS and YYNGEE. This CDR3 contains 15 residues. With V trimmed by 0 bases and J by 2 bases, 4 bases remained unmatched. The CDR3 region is CASSVGSGRAYEQYF. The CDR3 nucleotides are TGTGCCAGCAGCGTAGGTTCCGGGAGGGCCTACGAGCAGTACTTC.

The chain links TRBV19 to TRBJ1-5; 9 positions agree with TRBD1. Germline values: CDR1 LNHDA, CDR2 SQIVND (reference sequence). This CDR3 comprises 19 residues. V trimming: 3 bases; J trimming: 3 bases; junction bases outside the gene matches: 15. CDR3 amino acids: CASSIPLDSNRGHNQPQHF. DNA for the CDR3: TGTGCCAGTAGTATCCCCCTAGATAGTAACAGGGGGCACAATCAGCCCCAGCATTTT.